Listed below are T cell receptor beta chains from one sample, sequenced in a study of early T cells in non-severe SARS-CoV-2 infection. TCRdb re-called the 5' RACE reads with MiXCR, one entry per CDR3 protein. The sample contains more than 15,000 distinct CDR3 sequences, approximately 5.4% of which appear only once. This specimen consisted of whole blood, obtained at baseline. These receptors all come from an adult who was a healthcare worker with PCR-confirmed SARS-CoV-2 infection or an uninfected control (not recorded which). Each CDR3 is given with its conserved first and last residue. Each record gives: clone size, V gene, D gene, J gene, CDR3 protein, CDR3 DNA. A D gene is named only where the DNA matches it firmly. Rows give clone size only sometimes, using once, few, many, or a class for an expanded clone.

>many|TRBV5-6|TRBD2|TRBJ2-1
CASSRYTSGGAWDEQFF
TGTGCCAGCAGTCGATACACTAGCGGGGGCGCGTGGGATGAGCAGTTCTTC
>many|TRBV10-3|TRBD1|TRBJ1-5
CATRGQGNQPQHF
TGTGCCACCCGGGGACAGGGGAATCAGCCCCAGCATTTT
>many|TRBV20-1|NA|TRBJ2-1
CSGSGENEQFF
TGCAGTGGGTCTGGAGAAAATGAGCAGTTCTTC
>NA|TRBV6-5|TRBD1|TRBJ1-2
CASMKGQANYGYTF
TGTGCCAGCATGAAGGGACAGGCTAACTATGGCTACACCTTC
>NA|TRBV19|NA|TRBJ1-1
CATGIGGGMGAEAFF
TGTGCCACGGGGATAGGTGGCGGGATGGGGGCTGAAGCTTTCTTT
>many|TRBV7-3|TRBD1|TRBJ1-2
CASSLNAGQSYGYTF
TGTGCCAGCAGCTTAAATGCGGGACAGAGCTATGGCTACACCTTC
>few|TRBV3-1|NA|TRBJ1-1
CASSQRYRVAFF
TGTGCCAGCAGCCAACGGTACAGGGTAGCTTTCTTT
>many|TRBV20-1|TRBD2|TRBJ2-3
CSAPGGTSGDSTDTQYF
TGCAGTGCCCCCGGGGGGACTAGCGGGGATAGCACAGATACGCAGTATTTT
>many|TRBV4-3|TRBD1|TRBJ1-2
CASSHTGGSYTF
TGCGCCAGCAGCCACACAGGGGGAAGCTACACCTTC
>few|TRBV10-2|NA|TRBJ1-1
CACSTLDGNTEAFF
TGCGCCTGCAGCACACTCGACGGGAACACTGAAGCTTTCTTT
>NA|TRBV7-8|TRBD1|TRBJ1-2
CASSYAGGPLTGYTF
TGTGCCAGCAGCTATGCAGGGGGACCTTTGACGGGCTACACCTTC
>many|TRBV7-6|NA|TRBJ2-2
CASRGTGDTGELFF
TGTGCCAGCAGGGGGACGGGAGACACCGGGGAGCTGTTTTTT
>many|TRBV5-1|TRBD1|TRBJ2-3
CASRRDRVPDTQYF
TGCGCCAGCAGACGGGACAGGGTCCCAGATACGCAGTATTTT
>many|TRBV4-3|TRBD1|TRBJ2-1
CASSQDGGRGLAGQFF
TGCGCCAGCAGCCAAGATGGAGGCAGGGGGCTGGCTGGGCAGTTCTTC
>NA|TRBV10-3|TRBD1|TRBJ1-4
CAISEGTATNEKLFF
TGTGCCATCAGTGAGGGGACAGCAACTAATGAAAAACTGTTTTTT
>medium-sized|TRBV7-9|NA|TRBJ1-2
CASSRQTNGYTF
TGTGCCAGCAGCCGACAGACCAATGGCTACACCTTC
>many|TRBV7-9|NA|TRBJ1-4
CASSPMAGATATNEKLFF
TGTGCCAGCAGCCCCATGGCAGGCGCGACTGCAACTAATGAAAAACTGTTTTTT
>many|TRBV6-6|TRBD1|TRBJ2-4
CASSIIGTENIQYF
TGTGCCAGCTCAATCATAGGGACAGAAAACATTCAGTACTTC